This T cell receptor (beta chain) was found in a study of cytomegalovirus exposure and HLA in healthy donors (dated by TCRdb to 2016 to 2017). About the study as a whole: An earlier analysis of approximately 550 of the donors reported approximately 300 Gb of sequence data and 100 million to 140 million unique TCR beta sequences from 150 million to 200 million T cells. Genome-wide SNP genotypes for about 60% of the roughly 670 donors were used in a later genetic analysis, which treated that subset as a discovery cohort. In an earlier analysis of several hundred of the donors, high-throughput TCR beta sequencing was used to judge whether each TCR beta V gene segment behaved as functional or pseudogenic. To predict cytomegalovirus infection status, the study brought together high-throughput TCR immunosequencing, statistical association of individual TCRs with disease status, and machine learning. A separate validation cohort of over 95 different subjects was used in addition to the approximately 610-subject first cohort. The study aimed to test whether signatures of past pathogen exposure could be identified by cataloging public T cell receptors. The T cell repertoires of several hundred subjects were profiled by immunosequencing and related to cytomegalovirus serostatus. In the later analysis, no new phenotypic data were used to find candidate immune exposures; instead, reliance was placed on TCR beta sequences and their occurrence across donors. A later analysis re-examined previously published TCR beta repertoires from roughly 720 donors and added high-resolution HLA genotyping to investigate patterns of TCR occurrence. Around 330 gigabases of sequencing data and approximately 92 million unique TCR sequences made up an early release that covered 640 HLA-typed donors. HLA typing covered class I and class II loci at four-digit resolution. Because of strong linkage in the cohort, four to six DR-DQ haplotypes were treated as single units for association and clustering. On average, 235,054 unique TCR beta nucleotide sequences were sequenced per donor among a few hundred genotyped donors of the cohort, with 15% to 20% of those sequences being non-productive. The genetic ancestry cluster associated with self-reported Caucasian donors included about 81% of the roughly 390 genotyped donors. Typing coverage varied by locus: roughly 629-640 donors for A, B, C, DRB1 and DQB1; around 560 for DQA1; over 600 for DPA1; 450 to 480 for DPB1. Donor age, sex, ethnicity and CMV serostatus were collected together with the repertoire data. All discovery cohort repertoires had been generated using a single sequencing platform. The full study reports these points: The classifier was reported to diagnose cytomegalovirus status with high specificity and sensitivity in both the original and validation cohorts. The study listed 150 to 200 TCR beta chains as associated with cytomegalovirus. A later analysis associated about 16,000 TCR beta sequences with specific HLA alleles at a false discovery rate of 0.05. According to a later analysis, most CMV-associated TCR beta chains appeared to be HLA-restricted, and the HLA associations seemed to be driven largely by CMV exposure. HLA typing was unavailable for some donors at each locus, so association tests used only the typed subset. According to a later genetic analysis, donors in an Asian-associated ancestry cluster had fewer N-insertions in productive TCRs than the approximately 700-donor mean. Sequencing depth was assumed to be roughly uniform across donors in the presence/absence analyses, though that assumption may not hold. A group of highly shared sequence variants was considered likely to be a technical artifact of the sequencing pipeline. Most TCR sequences were seen in very few donors, while some public TCRs were found in many individuals. In a later analysis, TCR association rates were found to vary across HLA loci, with the most associated TCRs seen for DRB1 alleles and the fewest for HLA-C alleles. When HLA alleles, especially DR and DQ, strongly co-occurred, TCR associations were difficult to assign to individual alleles. Broadly in line with IMGT annotations, most TCR beta V segments showed up in productive rearrangements about 87% or about 30% of the time in an earlier analysis of under 700 of the donors. It was suggested by the authors that the approach could potentially be generalized to other disease states and immunological phenotypes. In a later analysis, several top co-occurrence clusters were reported to appear linked to parvovirus B19, influenza, CMV and Epstein-Barr virus. The 87-base-pair reads could not distinguish some IMGT-functional V segments, including TRBV6-2 and TRBV6-3, so those segments were excluded. This cohort had only TCR beta chains sequenced, and the lack of alpha or paired-chain data limited which features could be detected. Immune exposure information for the cohort was limited to CMV serostatus. A further reported finding was that TCR beta sequences accurately predicted the HLA-A and HLA-B alleles for most subjects in the first cohort. Because counts were too low, seventeen rarely observed V segments, including chromosome 9 orphons, were excluded from the earlier analysis of 587 of the donors. V-gene and J-gene trimming of TCR beta chains was associated with a missense DCLRE1C variant in a later genetic analysis, and the association was replicated in an independent cohort. A later analysis found that HLA-associated TCR beta chains were more clonally expanded and had lower generation probabilities than equally common non-associated chains. Linkage disequilibrium might explain the correlated functional status among segregating V segments, but an unknown experimental factor could not be excluded. In vitro tests confirmed that a few of the cytomegalovirus-associated TCR beta chains recognize cytomegalovirus antigens.

This clone was picked up a small number of times. Its antigen has not been determined. No base quality values were provided; no much bigger clone lies one nucleotide off. The cohort was made up of around 720 healthy bone marrow donors. At the time of sampling, every cohort member was nominally healthy, though immune exposures that went unrecorded were likely present. The donor was CMV seronegative and was included in the group of around 320 seronegative cohort members. Each donor provided a peripheral blood sample, and peripheral blood mononuclear cells were used for TCR beta sequencing. The Qiagen DNeasy Blood Extraction Kit was used to extract genomic DNA from the blood cell samples. The library was obtained by the immunoSEQ multiplex PCR assay. For the multiplex PCR, a mixture combining 60 forward primers for TCR Vbeta segments and 13 reverse primers for TCR Jbeta segments was used. A multiplex PCR assay on genomic DNA amplified the CDR3 region of rearranged TCR beta genes. On the Illumina HiSeq System, the amplified TCR beta libraries were sequenced as 87-base-pair reads. The study's own analysis went as follows. A later analysis counted approximately 76 million unique TCR beta chains across the 670 or so repertoires, and roughly 9.9 million of these chains were shared by at least two donors. Raw reads were error-corrected and collapsed into unique sequences by a nearest-neighbor algorithm in which closely related sequences were merged to remove PCR and sequencing errors. CDR3 sequences were aligned to IMGT reference sequences to assign V, D and J gene segments. Each retained sequence needed at least a six-nucleotide match to both a V gene segment and a J gene segment. A rearrangement was called productive if the CDR3 had no stop codons and remained in frame with V and J, and every other rearrangement was called non-productive. Following IMGT convention, CDR3 was defined as the stretch from the second conserved V-encoded cysteine to the conserved J-encoded phenylalanine. The earlier analysis of 587 of the donors excluded sequences that lacked an unambiguous match to a single V gene segment. An earlier analysis of 500 to 700 of the donors classified V segments as functional when productive rearrangements were above 56.7% and as segregating when the standard deviation between donors was above 5%. A statistical classification framework was built to diagnose cytomegalovirus status from the catalog of TCR beta chain sequences. In a later analysis, V and J genes were assigned by comparing TCR nucleotide sequences against IMGT/GENE-DB human TR gene sequences. In a later analysis, CDR3 sequences and most-parsimonious VDJ recombination scenarios were assigned using the TCRdist pipeline. In a later analysis, every TCR beta chain was defined by the combination of its CDR3 amino acid sequence and its V-gene family, and reads without a unique V-gene family were dropped. A later analysis removed nearly 600 highly shared, low-generation-probability nucleotide sequences to deal with suspected cross-contamination and a sequencing artifact. In a later analysis, a clonal expansion index for each public chain was calculated from normalized within-repertoire ranks of inferred template counts. In a later analysis, generation probabilities were computed with a VDJ recombination model fitted to out-of-frame rearrangements, and the resulting probabilities were checked against IGoR. A later analysis scored TCR-TCR, TCR-HLA and TCR-CMV co-occurrence with hypergeometric tests, applying a repertoire-size bias correction to TCR pairs. In a later analysis, false discovery rates were estimated by permuting HLA or CMV assignments 20 times. In a later analysis, co-occurring TCRs were grouped with DBSCAN, and TCRdist sequence similarity was added when clustering was performed within HLA-allele-positive subsets. Repertoires with fewer than 30,000 or more than 120,000 public chains were left out of co-occurrence clustering, as were a few repertoires with anomalous nucleotide sharing. TCRdb obtained this table from immuneACCESS and retained in-frame rearrangements with V and J assigned. These tables miss some clones; where compared with another copy, unresolved V genes account for less than half of the shortfall, and the remainder is unexplained. V and J calls and clone size are given by that table; D and trimming were obtained from the DNA. This sample has roughly 170,000 clones in its table, and about three quarters of those were observed once. Jointly, the top ten make up approximately 2.3% of the sample.

The CDR3 numbers 15 residues from cysteine through phenylalanine. The read is trimmed to its CDR3 DNA, 45 bases read in frame from base 1. The germline V gene specifies LGHNA as CDR1 and YNFKEQ as CDR2. Ends trimmed: V by 1 base, J by 4 bases; bases unmatched to a gene: 3. Recombination joined TRBV4-2 with TRBJ2-7, and TRBD1 matches 11 of the central bases. The clonotype was recovered from a female donor in good health and CMV-seronegative. Sequenced sample: PBMCs. The sequenced DNA: TGTGCCAGCAGCCAAGGGGGACAGGGGGTATACGAGCAGTACTTC. It specifies CASSQGGQGVYEQYF.